These T cell receptor beta chains were read from a single sample in a study of OX40 agonist ivuxolimab in advanced cancers. TCRdb's copy holds only in-frame clones and misses some; the assay was immunoSEQ multiplex PCR. Of around 80,000 clones listed, 87% are singletons. Here the sequenced sample was CD4+ or CD8+ T cells sorted from blood, taken in a trial of the OX40 agonist ivuxolimab. These receptors all stem from an adult with an advanced solid tumor such as melanoma, head and neck, liver or kidney cancer. The CDR3 runs from the conserved cysteine through the conserved F or W. A D gene is named only where the DNA matches it firmly. The size of a clone is reported for some rows only, either as once, few or many, or as a class for expanded clones.

J gene | V gene | clone size | D gene | CDR3 protein
TRBJ1-1 | TRBV11-2 | NA | NA | CASSLDVQGNEAFF
TRBJ2-5 | TRBV5-4 | NA | TRBD2 | CASSSSGRVRETQYF
TRBJ2-6 | TRBV9 | NA | NA | CASSPGRSSGANVLTF
TRBJ2-7 | TRBV7-2 | NA | TRBD2 | CASSATSGGPYEQYF
TRBJ2-7 | TRBV18 | NA | NA | CASSPRDGAYEQYF
TRBJ1-1 | TRBV6-1 | NA | NA | CATLNQGGAFKAFF
TRBJ2-2 | TRBV18 | NA | TRBD2 | CASSPRSGVYTGELFF
TRBJ1-5 | TRBV5-1 | NA | NA | CASSLDAGPIQPQHF
TRBJ1-2 | TRBV11-2 | NA | NA | CASSLEQGMNGYTF
TRBJ2-3 | TRBV2 | NA | NA | CATPRGSTQYF
TRBJ2-1 | TRBV7-6 | few | NA | CASSQGASGNEQFF
TRBJ1-5 | TRBV30 | few | NA | CAWSTAINQPQHF
TRBJ1-2 | TRBV7-2 | NA | NA | CASSLVVLDGYTF
TRBJ2-5 | TRBV13 | NA | TRBD2 | CASSPSAGRGETQYF
TRBJ2-7 | TRBV7-9 | NA | TRBD2 | CASSSSPGGGVDEQYF
TRBJ1-2 | TRBV10-1 | NA | NA | CASPAGGTPINYGYTF
TRBJ2-5 | TRBV7-6 | NA | NA | CASSLGLNTSPETQYF
TRBJ2-2 | TRBV2 | NA | NA | CASNTERTGELFF
TRBJ2-2 | TRBV2 | NA | TRBD1 | CASIGGTGWTGELFF
TRBJ2-5 | TRBV9 | NA | NA | CASSVGPEETQYF
TRBJ2-1 | TRBV7-2 | NA | NA | CASSLGISPGNNEQFF
TRBJ1-1 | TRBV30 | NA | NA | CAWSLGEWGTEAFF
TRBJ1-5 | TRBV18 | few | NA | CASSPPNGGSQPQHF
TRBJ1-2 | TRBV7-8 | few | NA | CASSELRGDGYTF
TRBJ2-7 | TRBV11-2 | NA | NA | CASSRPLGLYEQYF
TRBJ2-3 | TRBV19 | NA | TRBD1 | CASADRGITDTQYF
TRBJ2-7 | TRBV5-1 | once | NA | CARRGQASSYEQYF
TRBJ1-1 | TRBV18 | NA | TRBD1 | CASSPYRGPNTEAFF
TRBJ2-1 | TRBV29-1 | once | TRBD2 | CSVEGIGLARTEPTYNEQFF
TRBJ1-1 | TRBV5-1 | NA | NA | CASSRELNTEAFF
TRBJ1-1 | TRBV5-1 | NA | NA | CASSRVLNTEAFF
TRBJ1-2 | TRBV30 | once | NA | CAWSVARSYGYTF
TRBJ2-1 | TRBV20-1 | NA | NA | CSAPSGNEQFF
TRBJ1-1 | TRBV10-3 | NA | TRBD1 | CAISQGGTEAFF
TRBJ1-3 | TRBV6-5 | NA | NA | CASRRGARGNTIYF
TRBJ2-1 | TRBV15 | once | TRBD1 | CATSRAGQGANEQFF
TRBJ1-4 | TRBV18 | NA | NA | CASSPLGPTNEKLFF
TRBJ2-1 | TRBV28 | NA | NA | CASSPRTVWQFF
TRBJ1-1 | TRBV30 | NA | NA | CAWSIPDPAMNTEAFF
TRBJ2-1 | TRBV20-1 | NA | NA | CSAWVPPEQFF
TRBJ2-3 | TRBV4-2 | NA | TRBD2 | CASSQEGWTSGMSTDTQYF
TRBJ1-2 | TRBV6-5 | once | NA | CASSREGYGYTF
TRBJ2-1 | TRBV7-2 | NA | TRBD2 | CASSLDLAGGTEQFF
TRBJ2-3 | TRBV19 | NA | TRBD2 | CASSFYSGLGTDTQYF
TRBJ2-2 | TRBV11-2 | NA | NA | CASSLGHQGGELFF
TRBJ2-1 | TRBV18 | NA | NA | CASSPDYRVSNNEQFF
TRBJ1-2 | TRBV6-5 | NA | NA | CASSYQEGIYGYTF
TRBJ2-1 | TRBV5-1 | NA | TRBD2 | CASSLRLAGYNEQFF
TRBJ1-2 | TRBV14 | NA | NA | CASSQVGTLRGYTF
TRBJ1-1 | TRBV10-3 | NA | NA | CAISRYPTGENTEAFF
TRBJ1-1 | TRBV4-3 | NA | TRBD1 | CASSHWTGENTEAFF
TRBJ2-1 | TRBV6-1 | NA | NA | CASSAYNEQFF
TRBJ1-1 | TRBV6-1 | NA | NA | CASSVEVGTEAFF
TRBJ2-2 | TRBV18 | NA | TRBD1 | CASSPRTGRNTGELFF
TRBJ1-3 | TRBV2 | NA | NA | CASRGTGPGNTIYF
TRBJ2-3 | TRBV30 | once | NA | CAWSVLGVSTDTQYF
TRBJ1-4 | TRBV30 | NA | NA | CAWSRQLNEKLFF